The 7 T cell receptor beta chains listed next were all sequenced from one sample in a study of cytomegalovirus exposure and HLA in healthy donors listed by TCRdb under 2017. The receptor library was made with the immunoSEQ multiplex PCR assay. A mixture of 60 forward primers for TCR Vbeta segments and 13 reverse primers for TCR Jbeta segments was used in the multiplex PCR. The table was pulled from immuneACCESS by TCRdb, which kept in-frame rearrangements only. Such tables lose some clones; where checked, under half of the loss comes from unresolved V genes, and the rest has no known cause. The sample table shows approximately 110,000 clones, and around three quarters are seen once. 3% to 4% of the sample belongs to the ten largest clones. The sample taken for sequencing was PBMCs. The receptors were sampled from a woman aged 40 to 50 in good health and CMV-seronegative.

This clone was counted once. The chain has TRBV28 and TRBJ2-1, with D possibly TRBD1 on 6 matching bases. The germline CDR1 and CDR2 sequences are MDHEN and SYDVKM. The CDR3 length is 16 residues. V was clipped by 5 bases and J by 6 bases, with 20 bases between them. CDR3 amino acids: CASSPSDSPAVNEQFF. The CDR3 coding sequence is TGTGCCAGCAGTCCATCGGACAGCCCGGCCGTCAATGAGCAGTTCTTC.

The sample holds a few counts of this clone. The chain recombines TRBV7-2 with TRBJ2-3; perhaps TRBD2 as D (5 bases). Trimming shortened V by 5 bases and J by 0 bases, and 9 bases separated the two germline ends. This CDR3 is 14 amino acids long. Germline CDR1 is SGHTA and CDR2 is FQGNSA. Here the CDR3 reads CASSLGLSTDTQYF. DNA for the CDR3: TGTGCCAGCAGCCTCGGACTGAGCACAGATACGCAGTATTTT.

The chain links TRBV6-1 to TRBJ2-5; D is perhaps TRBD1 (6 bases). V was shortened by 8 bases and J by 7 bases, with 17 bases between the two germline ends. Germline V lookup: CDR1 MNHNS, CDR2 SASEGT. CDR3 size: 13 residues. The CDR3 is CASRAGELGTQYF. In DNA, the CDR3 is TGTGCCAGCCGGGCAGGGGAATTGGGGACCCAGTACTTC.

The V and J genes are TRBV11-3 and TRBJ2-7, with D possibly TRBD2 on 5 matching bases. In germline, CDR1 is SGHNT, CDR2 YENEEA. The V gene lost 5 bases and the J gene lost 5 bases, with 10 bases spanning the gap. The CDR3 covers 12 residues. DNA of the CDR3: TGTGCCAGCAGCCAAGGACTCGACGAGCAGTACTTC. Protein: CASSQGLDEQYF.

The chain joins TRBV29-1 to TRBJ1-2; the match to TRBD1 covers 8 bases. The J segment lost 7 bases and the V segment lost 6 bases, leaving 7 bases of the junction unmatched. Germline values: CDR1 SQVTM, CDR2 ANQGSEA. The CDR3 covers 12 residues. The DNA of the CDR3 is TGCAGCGTGGAAACAGGGGGTGTTGGCTACACCTTC. Amino acid sequence: CSVETGGVGYTF.

V and J are TRBV5-6 and TRBJ2-6; D is ambiguous. V gave up 4 bases and J gave up 0 bases, with 8 bases separating them. Germline V CDR1 and CDR2: SGHDT, YYEEEE. This CDR3 has 15 amino acids. This CDR3 is CASSLADSGANVLTF. CDR3 in DNA: TGTGCCAGCAGCCTGGCAGACTCTGGGGCCAACGTCCTGACTTTC. Full variable domain (rest looked up from reference TRBV5-6 and TRBJ2-6): DAGVTQSPTHLIKTRGQQVTLRCSPKSGHDTVSWYQQALGQGPQFIFQYYEEEERQRGNFPDRFSGHQFPNYSSELNVNALLLGDSALYLCASSLADSGANVLTFGAGSRLTVL.

The V gene is TRBV14, the J gene TRBJ2-5, with TRBD2 matching over 8 bases. This CDR3 contains 13 residues. In germline, CDR1 is SGHDN, CDR2 FVKESK. With V trimmed by 8 bases and J by 3 bases, 5 bases remained unmatched. The CDR3 nucleotides are TGTGCCAGCCAGCGGGGGTCCAAAGAGACCCAGTACTTC. Its protein is CASQRGSKETQYF.